The 25 T cell receptor beta chains presented below share a single source sample, sequenced in a study of blood T cell repertoires in COVID-19. The table came from immunoSEQ multiplex PCR; TCRdb's copy has only in-frame clones and leaves some out. This sample has about 140,000 clones, with about 91% found just once. Sequenced: peripheral blood. The receptors shown here come from a woman in her fifties or sixties with acute or convalescent COVID-19.

The rearrangement joins TRBV6-6 to TRBJ2-5; 9 positions match TRBD2. Germline-derived CDR1 and CDR2 are MNHNY and SVGAGI (reference sequence). V lost 6 bases and J lost 3; bases outside the gene matches: 5. The CDR3 covers 14 residues. DNA for the CDR3: TGTGCCAGCAGACCAAGACTAGCGGAAGAGACCCAGTACTTC. It is translated as CASRPRLAEETQYF.

This chain connects TRBV27 to TRBJ1-6; 9 bases match TRBD1. Germline CDR1 MNHEY, CDR2 SMNVEV (reference sequence). The CDR3 is made up of 16 amino acids. V lost 6 bases and J lost 8; bases outside the gene matches: 11. The CDR3 DNA reads TGTGCCAGCAGCCGGACGCCGACAGGGGGACATTCACCCCTCCACTTT. Protein sequence: CASSRTPTGGHSPLHF.

V and J are TRBV18 and TRBJ2-5; maybe TRBD2 (5 bases). This CDR3 comprises 13 residues. Trimming stripped 2 bases from V and 5 bases from J, with 9 bases between. CDR1 and CDR2 (germline): KGHSH, LQKENI. CDR3 DNA sequence: TGTGCCAGCTCACCATATGGGGAGGAGACCCAGTACTTC. Protein product: CASSPYGEETQYF.

The genes are TRBV6-5 and TRBJ2-5; 8 bases map to TRBD2. The V gene end was trimmed by 2 bases and the J gene end by 1 base; junction bases not matched to a gene: 3. The length of the CDR3 is 15 residues. The germline gives CDR1 MNHEY, CDR2 SVGAGI. The CDR3 reads CASSYRLAGQETQYF. The CDR3 DNA is TGTGCCAGCAGTTACAGGCTAGCGGGCCAAGAGACCCAGTACTTC.

V and J are TRBV28 and TRBJ2-3; TRBD2 agrees at 10 bases. Germline V gene sequence: CDR1 MDHEN, CDR2 SYDVKM. CDR3 length: 15 amino acids. The junction had 5 bases not matched to a gene; V was cut back by 5 bases and J by 3 bases. CDR3 region: CASSLAGAGTDTQYF. In DNA form, the CDR3 reads TGTGCCAGCAGTCTAGCGGGGGCAGGAACAGATACGCAGTATTTT.

The chain carries TRBV4-2 and TRBJ1-1; the match to TRBD1 covers 7 bases. Germline V CDR1 and CDR2: LGHNA, YNFKEQ. The V and J ends lost 4 bases and 3 bases, in that order; junction bases with no gene match: 11. The CDR3 consists of 16 residues. CDR3 in amino acids: CASSLRRQGGHTEAFF. DNA for the CDR3: TGTGCCAGCAGCCTCCGAAGGCAGGGGGGACACACTGAAGCTTTCTTT.

J is TRBJ2-5 and V is TRBV15; no reliable D call. Per the germline V gene, CDR1 is LNHNV and CDR2 is YYDKDF (reference sequence). V was shortened by 0 bases and J by 1 base, with 6 bases between the two germline ends. The CDR3 sequence is 14 residues long. The CDR3 region is CATSRENSQETQYF. In nucleotides, the CDR3 is TGTGCCACCAGCAGAGAGAACAGCCAAGAGACCCAGTACTTC.

The chain carries TRBV30 and TRBJ1-3, with D uncertain. CDR3 length equals 14 residues. Germline V CDR1 and CDR2: GTSNPN, SVGIG (reference sequence). Trimming left V 4 bases short and J 0 bases short, with 10 bases between. CDR3 coding DNA: TGTGCCTGGAACCCCCGGGGCTCTGGAAACACCATATATTTT. Its translation: CAWNPRGSGNTIYF. The full variable domain, completed using reference TRBV30 and TRBJ1-3, is SQTIHQWPATLVQPVGSPLSLECTVEGTSNPNLYWYRQAAGRGLQLLFYSVGIGQISSEVPQNLSASRPQDRQFILSSKKLLLSDSGFYLCAWNPRGSGNTIYFGEGSWLTVV.

The V and J genes are TRBV2 and TRBJ1-2; 9 positions match TRBD1. The CDR3 runs 13 residues. CDR1 SNHLY and CDR2 FYNNEI come from the germline V gene. J lost 6 bases, V lost 6 bases, and 5 bases had no gene match. CDR3 coding DNA: TGTGCCAGCAGCATACAGGGGGCGGATGGCTACACCTTC. Its translation: CASSIQGADGYTF.

This clone came up once. The gene calls are TRBV6-5 and TRBJ2-5; D may be TRBD2 (6 bases). Trimming stripped 5 bases from V and 5 bases from J, with 9 bases between. The CDR3 covers 12 residues. Germline V lookup: CDR1 MNHEY, CDR2 SVGAGI. The CDR3 reads CASSPTSETQYF. The CDR3 coding sequence is TGTGCCAGCAGTCCGACTAGTGAGACCCAGTACTTC.

V usage is TRBV24-1 and J usage is TRBJ2-1; no definite D call. V gave up 3 bases and J gave up 4 bases, with 15 bases separating them. The CDR3 contains 16 residues. Germline loops: CDR1 KGHDR, CDR2 SFDVKD. The CDR3 loop is CATSDHGGKEYNEQFF. The CDR3 DNA reads TGTGCCACCAGTGATCACGGCGGAAAAGAATACAATGAGCAGTTCTTC.

V is TRBV7-8 and J is TRBJ2-5, with 7 bases identical to TRBD1. Per germline, CDR1 SGHVS and CDR2 FQNEAQ. There are 12 residues in the CDR3. The V and J ends lost 4 bases and 5 bases, in that order; junction bases with no gene match: 1. DNA for the CDR3: TGTGCCAGCAGCTCACAGGGGGAGACCCAGTACTTC. This codes for CASSSQGETQYF.

This clone came up a few times. V and J are TRBV4-2 and TRBJ1-3, with D perhaps matching TRBD1 (6 bases). V was shortened by 0 bases and J by 0 bases, with 9 bases between the two germline ends. The CDR3 contains 16 residues. In germline, CDR1 is LGHNA, CDR2 YNFKEQ. The DNA for the CDR3 is TGTGCCAGCAGCCAAGAGCGGACAGTCTCTGGAAACACCATATATTTT. Amino acids: CASSQERTVSGNTIYF.

The J gene is TRBJ2-1, the V gene TRBV19, with TRBD2 matching over 8 bases. The junction had 12 bases not matched to a gene; V was cut back by 10 bases and J by 4 bases. CDR1 is LNHDA, CDR2 SQIVND, per germline (reference sequence). The CDR3 length is 15 residues. CDR3 sequence reads: CATKSMRGDYNEQFF. CDR3 DNA sequence: TGTGCCACTAAGTCAATGCGGGGGGATTACAATGAGCAGTTCTTC.

The gene calls are TRBV10-3 and TRBJ2-7, with 7 bases identical to TRBD1. V shed 7 bases and J 0 bases; nucleotides not matched to a gene: 9. Germline CDR1 is ENHRY and CDR2 is SYGVKD. The CDR3 loop spans 15 amino acids. This chain's CDR3 is CAITPETGSSYEQYF. The CDR3 region has the DNA TGTGCCATCACCCCGGAGACAGGGAGCTCCTACGAGCAGTACTTC.

The chain has TRBV4-3 and TRBJ1-3; the match to TRBD1 covers 8 bases. There are 15 residues in the CDR3. Trimming removed 4 bases from V and 4 bases from J; junction bases left unmatched: 6. CDR1 and CDR2 from the germline V gene are LGHNA and YSLEER. CDR3 sequence (DNA): TGCGCCAGCAGCCGAGTCGGACAGGGAGGAAACACCATATATTTT. It specifies CASSRVGQGGNTIYF.

This chain links TRBV4-1 with TRBJ2-5, with 8 bases that match TRBD2. Germline values: CDR1 MGHRA, CDR2 YSYEKL. This CDR3 spans 16 amino acids. J was trimmed by 5 bases and V by 1 base; bases with no gene match: 9. CDR3 in amino acids: CASSQAYGGGLETQYF. The DNA for the CDR3 is TGCGCCAGCAGCCAAGCCTATGGCGGGGGGTTGGAGACCCAGTACTTC.

The V call is TRBV10-3, the J call TRBJ2-7; D possibly corresponds to TRBD1 (6 bases). The CDR3 has 13 residues. Per germline, CDR1 ENHRY and CDR2 SYGVKD. V gave up 10 bases and J gave up 3 bases, with 16 bases separating them. The CDR3 bases are TGTGCCACCACAGGGATAGGTCGCTACGAGCAGTACTTC. It translates to CATTGIGRYEQYF.

The chain links TRBV27 to TRBJ2-5, with D possibly being TRBD1 (8 bases). The CDR3 extends over 17 amino acids. Germline-derived CDR1 and CDR2 are MNHEY and SMNVEV (reference sequence). Trimming took 7 bases from V and 2 from J, leaving 23 bases between them. CDR3 sequence (DNA): TGTGCCAGCACCTCCAGGGTGACACAGGGGGGGCAAGAGACCCAGTACTTC. Translating gives CASTSRVTQGGQETQYF.

The rearrangement uses TRBV5-1 and TRBJ2-2; TRBD1 aligns across 7 bases. Germline-derived CDR1 and CDR2 are SGHRS and YFSETQ. This CDR3 has 16 residues. J lost 1 base, V lost 2 bases, and 5 bases had no gene match. The CDR3 nucleotides are TGCGCCAGCAGCTTCATACAGGGGCAGAACACCGGGGAGCTGTTTTTT. Protein: CASSFIQGQNTGELFF. Based on the CDR3 plus reference TRBV5-1 and TRBJ2-2, the full variable domain is KAGVTQTPRYLIKTRGQQVTLSCSPISGHRSVSWYQQTPGQGLQFLFEYFSETQRNKGNFPGRFSGRQFSNSRSEMNVSTLELGDSALYLCASSFIQGQNTGELFFGEGSRLTVL.

J is TRBJ1-1 and V is TRBV30, with 8 bases aligning to TRBD1. V lost 7 bases and J lost 13; bases outside the gene matches: 17. CDR3 length: 13 amino acids. The germline V gene has CDR1 GTSNPN and CDR2 SVGIG (reference sequence). The chain's CDR3 is CASNSGTGYDGFF. CDR3 nucleotide sequence: TGTGCCTCTAATTCCGGGACAGGCTACGACGGTTTCTTT.

This rearrangement joins TRBV2 to TRBJ2-1; tentative D call: TRBD1 (6 bases). The length of the CDR3 is 14 residues. Germline lookup yields CDR1 SNHLY and CDR2 FYNNEI. V was trimmed by 4 bases and J by 4 bases, leaving 11 bases between them. The DNA of the CDR3 is TGTGCCAGCAGTGGAGGGGGTTTGTACAATGAGCAGTTCTTC. This codes for CASSGGGLYNEQFF.

CDR3 nucleotides: TGTGCCAGCAGTGGGATGGAGAGAACTGAAGCTTTCTTT. It translates to CASSGMERTEAFF. This chain links TRBV2 with TRBJ1-1; no clear D. The CDR3 totals 13 residues. Germline values: CDR1 SNHLY, CDR2 FYNNEI. Trimming took 4 bases from V and 5 from J, leaving 11 bases between them.

The gene calls are TRBV18 and TRBJ2-7; perhaps TRBD2 as D (6 bases). V was cut by 10 bases and J by 0 bases, with 16 bases left in between. Germline-derived CDR1 and CDR2 are KGHSH and LQKENI. The CDR3 runs 14 residues. The CDR3 DNA sequence: TGTGCCACCTCTGTCTTCGGGAGCTCCTACGAGCAGTACTTC. Encoded protein: CATSVFGSSYEQYF.

The genes are TRBV6-6 and TRBJ2-7; 7 bases fit TRBD1. The CDR3 extends over 12 amino acids. V lost 2 bases, J lost 9 bases, and 4 bases stayed unmatched. Germline V gene lookup returns CDR1 MNHNY and CDR2 SVGAGI (reference sequence). CDR3 in DNA: TGTGCCAGCAGTTACCAAGGGGGCAGGCAGTACTTC. This gives the protein CASSYQGGRQYF.